This TCR beta chain was found in a study of blood T cell repertoires in COVID-19. Study details: Acute-phase and convalescent COVID-19 samples originated in the United States, Italy and Spain. The cDNA or gDNA used as material had been derived from T cells, B-cell-depleted T cells, or PBMCs.

Per the original methods: Amplification of reference gene primers provided the estimated nucleated cell counts. Measured with immunoSEQ multiplex PCR; TCRdb has only the in-frame clones, and not every one. The V and J calls and the clone size are those of that table, but D and trimming were determined from the DNA. The data hold over 200,000 clones, with around 84% observed a single time. The germline CDR1 and CDR2 sequences are MNHNS and SASEGT. The V gene end was trimmed by 0 bases and the J gene end by 8 bases; junction bases not matched to a gene: 15. The CDR3 is 18 residues long. Seattle-derived patients entered the study during active infection and were followed longitudinally.

The source of this sequence is a man aged 50-60 years with COVID-19, enrolled during active disease. The chain couples TRBV6-1 to TRBJ2-1, with 8 bases identical to TRBD2. The sample comprised peripheral blood. CDR3 sequence: CASSEAFGGLGYSDEQFF. In DNA, the CDR3 is TGTGCCAGCAGTGAAGCGTTTGGGGGACTAGGGTATTCGGATGAGCAGTTCTTC.